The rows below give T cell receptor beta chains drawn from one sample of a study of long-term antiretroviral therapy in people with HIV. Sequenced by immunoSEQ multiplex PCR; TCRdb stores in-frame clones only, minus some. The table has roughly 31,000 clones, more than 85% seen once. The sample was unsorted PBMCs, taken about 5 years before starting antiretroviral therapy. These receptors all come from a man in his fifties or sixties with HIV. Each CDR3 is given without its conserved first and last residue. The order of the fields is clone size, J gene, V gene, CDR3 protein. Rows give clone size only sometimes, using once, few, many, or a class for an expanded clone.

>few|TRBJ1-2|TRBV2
ASSEQGNYGYT
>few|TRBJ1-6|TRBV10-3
ASSYSVGDGASPLH
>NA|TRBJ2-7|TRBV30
AWSSDYEQY
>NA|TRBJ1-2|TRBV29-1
SVEHSPASYGYT
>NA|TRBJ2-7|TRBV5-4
ASSPSGRAAEQY
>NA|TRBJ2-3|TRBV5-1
ASSMGLAGLTDTQY
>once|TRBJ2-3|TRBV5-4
ASSRQGDSTDTQY
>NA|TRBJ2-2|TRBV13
ASVRGFANTGELF
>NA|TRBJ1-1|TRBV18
ASSTTGGDTEAF
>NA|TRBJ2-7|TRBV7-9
ASSLERPPKVYEQY
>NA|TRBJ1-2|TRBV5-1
ATDSGTGFDYT
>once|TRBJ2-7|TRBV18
ASSPSGTFWEQY
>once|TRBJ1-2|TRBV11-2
ASSLSRGGGTYDGYT
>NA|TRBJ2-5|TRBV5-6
ATPQGQY
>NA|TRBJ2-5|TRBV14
ASSYGWSQETQY
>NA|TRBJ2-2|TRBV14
ASSPIPTSGRAPYLNTGELF
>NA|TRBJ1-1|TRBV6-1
ASTISTGDTEAF
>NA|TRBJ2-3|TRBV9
ASSPRLGDTQY
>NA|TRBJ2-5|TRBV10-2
ASRGVVETQY
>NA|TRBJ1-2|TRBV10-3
AIKDHRGENYGYT
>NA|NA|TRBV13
ASTLGVSDREDYEQY
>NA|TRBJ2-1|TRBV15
ATSRFPLSGTSGSFSYNEQF
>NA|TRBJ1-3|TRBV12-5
ASGLGTGGGNTIY
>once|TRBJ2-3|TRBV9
ASSAGDTDTQY
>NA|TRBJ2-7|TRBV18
ASSPDANFYEQY
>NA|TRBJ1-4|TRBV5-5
ASSLRGRGEKLF
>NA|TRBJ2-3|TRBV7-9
ASSLGTGSTTDTQY
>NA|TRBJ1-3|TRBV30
AWSVQTPGTAGNTIY
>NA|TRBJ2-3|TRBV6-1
ASQLAGADTQY
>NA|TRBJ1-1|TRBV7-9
ASSLGLSPEAF